The T cell receptor (beta chain) described here comes from a study of cytomegalovirus exposure and HLA in healthy donors. Points from the study as a whole: TCR beta V- and J-gene trimming was later associated with a missense DCLRE1C variant. Clonal expansion was found to be greater in HLA-associated TCR beta chains than in equally common others in a later analysis. A list of about 180 TCR beta chains associated with cytomegalovirus was given.

With 60 Vbeta and 13 Jbeta primers, the PCR was carried out. Libraries were prepared by immunoSEQ multiplex PCR; TCRdb keeps only in-frame clonotypes and omits some of them. The sample shows roughly 170,000 clones, 77% of them seen only once. V was clipped by 5 bases and J by 0 bases; unmatched bases: 6. Germline-derived CDR1 and CDR2 are SGHRS and YFSETQ. The CDR3 is 15 residues long. As regards this clone: The antigen remains undetermined.

The V gene is TRBV5-1, the J gene TRBJ2-3; 7 nucleotides align to TRBD1. The TCR was taken from a woman in her twenties or thirties in good health and CMV-seronegative. The sequencing input was PBMCs. The DNA for the CDR3 is TGCGCCAGCAGTGCCGGGACAGACAGCACAGATACGCAGTATTTT. The encoded protein is CASSAGTDSTDTQYF.